The sequence of this T cell receptor beta chain was determined in a study of blood T cells in healthy people across ages. Together with a sample-barcoded 5' primer, a J-beta primer mix was included in a second PCR lasting roughly 6 to 12 cycles. TCRdb passed the 5' RACE reads through MiXCR, listing each CDR3 protein once. This sample has hundreds of thousands of distinct CDR3 sequences, with roughly 20% found just once. There are a few counts of this clonotype. Its antigen is unknown. One junction end disagrees with the germline gene, perhaps due to a read error. This CDR3 is built from 13 residues. CDR1 is MGHRA, CDR2 YSYEKL, per germline. Researchers collected about 9.7 milliliters of peripheral blood from every single donor. A minimum of 7 million PBMCs was isolated per sample. Study-level points and caveats: Because sorting was not performed, PBMCs prevented conclusive naive versus antigen-experienced comparison. The study regarded diversity estimates from one million T cells as underestimates.

The material sequenced was blood. This chain connects TRBV4-1 to TRBJ2-5; 10 bases are shared with TRBD2. This receptor was taken from a man aged 70 or older in good health. CDR3: CASSRLAGEIQYF. CDR3 sequence (DNA): TGCGCCAGCAGCCGCCTAGCGGGAGAGATCCAGTACTTC.